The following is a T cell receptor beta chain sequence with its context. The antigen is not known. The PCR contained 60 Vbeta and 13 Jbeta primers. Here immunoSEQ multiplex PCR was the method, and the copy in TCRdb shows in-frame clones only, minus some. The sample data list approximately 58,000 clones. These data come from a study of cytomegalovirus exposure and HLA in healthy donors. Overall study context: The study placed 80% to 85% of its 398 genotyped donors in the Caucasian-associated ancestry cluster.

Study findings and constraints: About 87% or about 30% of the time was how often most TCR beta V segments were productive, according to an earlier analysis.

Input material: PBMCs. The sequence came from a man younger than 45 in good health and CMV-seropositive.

The CDR3 sequence is CASSPQGADTGELFF. The DNA of the CDR3 is TGTGCCAGCTCACCTCAGGGGGCAGACACCGGGGAGCTGTTTTTT. The chain uses TRBV18 and TRBJ2-2; 8 bases line up with TRBD1. The CDR3 is 15 residues long. Unmatched junction bases numbered 3, after V lost 3 bases and J lost 3 bases. Germline CDR1 KGHSH, CDR2 LQKENI.